The 4 T cell receptor beta chains in this list originate from one sample, sequenced in a study of cytomegalovirus exposure and HLA in healthy donors. The study ran its PCR with 60 Vbeta and 13 Jbeta primers. Method: immunoSEQ multiplex PCR; TCRdb's copy keeps in-frame clones and lacks some. The top ten clones hold roughly 9.4% of a sample with about 43,000 clones, around 64% of them seen once. Sequencing was carried out using PBMCs. The receptors were gathered from a human donor in good health.

The chain recombines TRBV6-5 with TRBJ2-5; 9 bases align to TRBD1. The end of the DNA aligns better with TRBJ2-7, so the J call may be wrong. In germline, CDR1 is MNHEY, CDR2 SVGAGI. This CDR3 is 14 amino acids long. The CDR3 region is CASSYSGQGYEQYF. The DNA for the CDR3 is TGTGCCAGCAGTTACTCCGGACAGGGGTACGAGCAGTACTTC.

This chain joins TRBV28 and TRBJ1-1; no definite D call. Trimming took 5 bases from V and 3 from J, leaving 13 bases between them. The length of the CDR3 is 14 residues. Germline V gene sequence: CDR1 MDHEN, CDR2 SYDVKM. The CDR3 loop reads CASSAGSLDTEAFF. The CDR3 DNA reads as TGTGCCAGCAGTGCAGGCTCCTTGGACACTGAAGCTTTCTTT.

The chain links TRBV2 to TRBJ2-2, with D tentatively TRBD2 (5 bases). This CDR3 comprises 16 residues. Deletions cut 5 bases from V and 4 bases from J, with 17 bases between. Germline values: CDR1 SNHLY, CDR2 FYNNEI. CDR3 sequence reads: CASSPPGGRVTGELFF. CDR3 sequence (DNA): TGTGCCAGCAGTCCGCCCGGAGGTCGGGTCACCGGGGAGCTGTTTTTT. Full variable domain (remainder filled in from reference TRBV2 and TRBJ2-2): EPEVTQTPSHQVTQMGQEVILRCVPISNHLYFYWYRQILGQKVEFLVSFYNNEISEKSEIFDDQFSVERPDGSNFTLKIRSTKLEDSAMYFCASSPPGGRVTGELFFGEGSRLTVL.

This chain joins TRBV15 and TRBJ1-5; TRBD1 aligns across 9 bases. The CDR3 runs to 15 residues. V gave up 4 bases and J gave up 8 bases; unmatched junction bases: 9. The V gene's germline CDR1 is LNHNV and CDR2 YYDKDF (reference sequence). This CDR3 is CATSKTGGETEPQHF. In DNA, the CDR3 is TGTGCCACCAGCAAGACAGGGGGGGAAACGGAGCCCCAGCATTTT. The whole variable domain, filled in from reference TRBV15 and TRBJ1-5, reads DAMVIQNPRYQVTQFGKPVTLSCSQTLNHNVMYWYQQKSSQAPKLLFHYYDKDFNNEADTPDNFQSRRPNTSFCFLDIRSPGLGDTAMYLCATSKTGGETEPQHFGDGTRLSIL.